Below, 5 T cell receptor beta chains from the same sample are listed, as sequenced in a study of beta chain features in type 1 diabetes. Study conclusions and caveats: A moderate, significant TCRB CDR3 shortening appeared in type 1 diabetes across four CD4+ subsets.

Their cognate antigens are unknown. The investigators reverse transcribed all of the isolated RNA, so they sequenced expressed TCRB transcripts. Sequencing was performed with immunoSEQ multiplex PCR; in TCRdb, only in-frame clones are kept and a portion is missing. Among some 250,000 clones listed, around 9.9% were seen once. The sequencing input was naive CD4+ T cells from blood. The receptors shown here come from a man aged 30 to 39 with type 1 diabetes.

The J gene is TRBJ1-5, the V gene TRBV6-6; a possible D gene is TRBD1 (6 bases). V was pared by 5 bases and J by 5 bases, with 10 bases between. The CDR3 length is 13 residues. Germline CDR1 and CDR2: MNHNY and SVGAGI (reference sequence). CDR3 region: CASSRQAHQPQHF. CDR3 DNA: TGTGCCAGCAGTAGACAGGCGCATCAGCCCCAGCATTTT.

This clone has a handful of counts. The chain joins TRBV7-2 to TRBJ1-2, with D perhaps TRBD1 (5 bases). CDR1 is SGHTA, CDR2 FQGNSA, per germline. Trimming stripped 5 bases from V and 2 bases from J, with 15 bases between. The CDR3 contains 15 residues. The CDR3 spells CASSPGGRRNYGYTF. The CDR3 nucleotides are TGTGCCAGCAGCCCGGGGGGACGGCGGAACTATGGCTACACCTTC.

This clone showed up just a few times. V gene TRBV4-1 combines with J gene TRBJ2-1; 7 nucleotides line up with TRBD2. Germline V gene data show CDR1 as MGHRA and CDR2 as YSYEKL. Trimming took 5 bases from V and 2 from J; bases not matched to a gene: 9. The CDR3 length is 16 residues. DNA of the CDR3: TGCGCCAGCAGCTTCCCTCCGGGGGGAACCTACAATGAGCAGTTCTTC. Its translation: CASSFPPGGTYNEQFF.

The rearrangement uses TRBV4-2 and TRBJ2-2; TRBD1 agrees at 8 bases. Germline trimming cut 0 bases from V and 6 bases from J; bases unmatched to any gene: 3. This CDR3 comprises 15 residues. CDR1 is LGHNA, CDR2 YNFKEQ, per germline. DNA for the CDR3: TGTGCCAGCAGCCAAGACAGGGGGCCCGCCGGGGAGCTGTTTTTT. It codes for CASSQDRGPAGELFF.

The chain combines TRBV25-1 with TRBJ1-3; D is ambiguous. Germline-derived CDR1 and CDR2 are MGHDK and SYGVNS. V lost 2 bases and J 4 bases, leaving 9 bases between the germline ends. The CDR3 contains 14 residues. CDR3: CASSEPASGNTIYF. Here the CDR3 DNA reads TGTGCCAGCAGTGAACCCGCGTCGGGAAACACCATATATTTT.